The rows below give T cell receptor beta chains drawn from one sample of a study of blood T cell repertoires in COVID-19. TCRdb's table, derived via immunoSEQ multiplex PCR, lists solely in-frame clones and lacks some. The sample contains about 280,000 clones, about 89% of which appear only once. Sequenced sample: peripheral blood. The receptors originated from a man between 50 and 59 years old with acute or convalescent COVID-19. The CDR3 runs from the conserved cysteine through the conserved F or W.

CASSWDTNYGYTF	TRBV25-1	TRBJ1-2
CASSYRTGLNYGYTF	TRBV6-5	TRBJ1-2
CASSYGQPYGYTF	TRBV13	TRBJ1-2
CASSYLGNEQFF	TRBV27	TRBJ2-1
CASSSAGQGRGSPLHF	TRBV19	TRBJ1-6
CASSLRTALNEQFF	TRBV11-3	TRBJ2-1
CASSLRASGGAGEQFF	TRBV7-9	TRBJ2-1
CASTNGGGPYEQYF	TRBV5-1	TRBJ2-7
CASSGRDNEVFAKNIQYF	TRBV19	TRBJ2-4
CASSPGISGNTGELFF	TRBV18	TRBJ2-2
CASSVTSGGLYEQYF	TRBV13	TRBJ2-7
CASSFDRGNQPQHF	TRBV5-1	TRBJ1-5